Below, 7 T cell receptor beta chains from the same sample are listed, as sequenced in a study of OX40 agonist ivuxolimab in advanced cancers. The library was built by means of the immunoSEQ multiplex PCR assay. The immuneACCESS repertoire file appears here via TCRdb, limited to in-frame rearrangements. These files lack a portion of the clones; in checked studies, under half of the deficit traces to unresolved V genes, and the cause of the others is not known. In this sample the table shows tens of thousands of clones, more than 75% of which occur a single time. The ten largest make up 4% to 6% of the sample. Sequencing was performed on CD4+ or CD8+ T cells sorted from blood, taken in a trial of the OX40 agonist ivuxolimab. These receptors all come from an adult with an advanced solid tumor such as melanoma, head and neck, liver or kidney cancer.

The chain combines TRBV7-9 with TRBJ1-3; D call uncertain. Germline V CDR1 and CDR2: SEHNR, FQNEAQ (reference sequence). The V and J ends lost 3 bases and 1 base respectively, with 13 bases between them. This CDR3 contains 16 residues. The CDR3 DNA is TGTGCCAGCAGCTTTTCAGCGGGAAGTTCTGGAAACACCATATATTTT. Protein sequence: CASSFSAGSSGNTIYF.

This chain links TRBV7-9 with TRBJ2-3; D gene uncertain. Germline CDR1 SEHNR, CDR2 FQNEAQ (reference sequence). The CDR3 sequence is 15 residues long. The V gene lost 1 base and the J gene lost 3 bases, with 11 bases spanning the gap. This chain's CDR3 is CASSLERDVTDTQYF. The CDR3 bases are TGTGCCAGCAGCTTAGAGCGAGACGTAACAGATACGCAGTATTTT. Drawing the rest from reference TRBV7-9 and TRBJ2-3, the complete variable domain is DTGVSQNPRHKITKRGQNVTFRCDPISEHNRLYWYRQTLGQGPEFLTYFQNEAQLEKSRLLSDRFSAERPKGSFSTLEIQRTEQGDSAMYLCASSLERDVTDTQYFGPGTRLTVL.

This sequence joins TRBV5-1 and TRBJ2-5; 10 bases agree with TRBD2. J lost 5 bases, V lost 4 bases, and 11 bases had no gene match. The CDR3 runs 16 residues. The germline gives CDR1 SGHRS, CDR2 YFSETQ. The CDR3 protein is CASSPMPLAGVETQYF. The CDR3 bases are TGCGCCAGCAGCCCAATGCCGCTAGCGGGGGTGGAGACCCAGTACTTC.

V is TRBV7-2 and J is TRBJ1-4; D perhaps matches TRBD1 (5 bases). This CDR3 has 14 residues. Trimming took off 3 bases at V and 7 bases at J, with 12 bases between the two ends. CDR1 is SGHTA and CDR2 is FQGNSA in the germline V gene. The CDR3 nucleotides are TGTGCCAGCAGCTTCCAGGGAAGCGGTGAAAAACTGTTTTTT. It yields the protein CASSFQGSGEKLFF.

The CDR3 region has the DNA TGTGCCAGCAGCCGAAGGACAGCCGGGACTAGCGCGGATACGCAGTATTTT. It specifies CASSRRTAGTSADTQYF. The chain recombines TRBV28 with TRBJ2-3; TRBD2 matches 10 bases. The germline gives CDR1 MDHEN, CDR2 SYDVKM. The V gene end was trimmed by 6 bases and the J gene end by 6 bases; junction bases not matched to a gene: 15. This CDR3 has 17 amino acids.

The chain carries TRBV19 and TRBJ1-2; 8 bases agree with TRBD1. V dropped 6 bases and J dropped 2; count of bases not matched to a gene: 8. This CDR3 region has 15 residues. Per germline, CDR1 LNHDA and CDR2 SQIVND (reference sequence). The CDR3 nucleotides read TGTGCCAGTAGGCGACAGGGGCAGGGGAACTATGGCTACACCTTC. Translated: CASRRQGQGNYGYTF.

The CDR3 loop reads CASSLRDRTPEQYF. CDR3 DNA: TGTGCCAGCAGCCTCCGGGACAGGACTCCCGAGCAGTACTTC. The genes are TRBV7-9 and TRBJ2-7; TRBD1 aligns across 8 bases. Germline V lookup: CDR1 SEHNR, CDR2 FQNEAQ (reference sequence). Losses at the gene ends were 5 bases for V and 6 bases for J; bases not matched to a gene: 9. The CDR3 is 14 amino acids.